Each of the 5 T cell receptor beta chains below was sequenced from the same sample in a study of cytomegalovirus exposure and HLA in healthy donors. PCR used 60 Vbeta primers and 13 Jbeta primers. Sequencing was performed with immunoSEQ multiplex PCR; in TCRdb, only in-frame clones are kept and a portion is missing. The data show fewer than 200,000 clones, approximately 79% seen once. Sequencing was carried out using PBMCs. The source is a man aged 35 to 55 in good health and CMV-seronegative.

The CDR3 sequence is CASSPRTGGAQNTEAFF. For the CDR3, the DNA is TGTGCCAGCTCACCGAGGACAGGGGGCGCCCAGAACACTGAAGCTTTCTTT. This chain uses TRBV18 with TRBJ1-1; 11 nucleotides line up with TRBD1. CDR1 is KGHSH, CDR2 LQKENI, per germline. Trimming at V came to 3 bases and at J to 1 base, leaving 7 bases not matched to a gene. The CDR3 sequence is 17 residues long.

This chain uses TRBV7-9 with TRBJ1-2, with D perhaps matching TRBD1 (5 bases). V dropped 5 bases and J dropped 2 bases, with 9 bases sitting between them. CDR1 and CDR2 (germline): SEHNR, FQNEAQ (reference sequence). CDR3 size: 13 residues. The CDR3 region is CASSRDSNYGYTF. In nucleotides, the CDR3 is TGTGCCAGCAGCCGGGACTCGAACTATGGCTACACCTTC.

The chain has TRBV15 and TRBJ1-2; D unclear. Germline V gene lookup returns CDR1 LNHNV and CDR2 YYDKDF (reference sequence). The CDR3 is made up of 16 amino acids. The V and J ends lost 3 bases and 2 bases respectively, with 16 bases between them. DNA for the CDR3: TGTGCCACCAGCAGGGCTGACGGCCTACAGAACTATGGCTACACCTTC. Protein: CATSRADGLQNYGYTF. Supplemented by reference TRBV15 and TRBJ1-2, the full variable domain reads DAMVIQNPRYQVTQFGKPVTLSCSQTLNHNVMYWYQQKSSQAPKLLFHYYDKDFNNEADTPDNFQSRRPNTSFCFLDIRSPGLGDTAMYLCATSRADGLQNYGYTFGSGTRLTVV.

This clone has a handful of counts. This rearrangement joins TRBV7-2 to TRBJ2-7; D is undetermined. The CDR3 length is 16 residues. V was shortened by 4 bases and J by 5 bases, with 21 bases between the two germline ends. In germline, CDR1 is SGHTA, CDR2 FQGNSA. The CDR3 nucleotides read TGTGCCAGCAGCTCACACAAGGCTACCAGCGACGACGAGCAGTACTTC. Its protein product is CASSSHKATSDDEQYF.

The chain joins TRBV6-1 to TRBJ1-1; maybe TRBD1 (5 bases). Germline CDR1 and CDR2: MNHNS and SASEGT. The V and J ends lost 6 bases and 5 bases respectively, with 7 bases between them. The CDR3 loop spans 11 amino acids. This CDR3 is CASRTVTEAFF. DNA for the CDR3: TGTGCCAGCAGGACAGTTACTGAAGCTTTCTTT.